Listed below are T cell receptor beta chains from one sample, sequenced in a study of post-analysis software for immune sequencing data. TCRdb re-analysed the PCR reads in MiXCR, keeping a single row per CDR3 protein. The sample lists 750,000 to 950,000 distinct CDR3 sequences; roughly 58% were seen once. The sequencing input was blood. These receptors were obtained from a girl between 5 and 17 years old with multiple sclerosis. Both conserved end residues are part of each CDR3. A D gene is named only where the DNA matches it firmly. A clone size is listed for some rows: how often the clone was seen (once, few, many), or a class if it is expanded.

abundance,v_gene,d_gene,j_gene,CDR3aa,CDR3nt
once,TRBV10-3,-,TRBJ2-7,CAISETVAEQYF,TGTGCCATCAGTGAGACTGTCGCCGAGCAGTACTTC
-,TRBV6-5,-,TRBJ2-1,CASSSPFGQKNEQFF,TGTGCCAGCAGTTCCCCCTTCGGACAGAAAAATGAGCAGTTCTTC
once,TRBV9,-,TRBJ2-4,CASSPQGLVNIQYF,TGTGCCAGCAGCCCCCAGGGTCTTGTAAACATTCAGTACTTC
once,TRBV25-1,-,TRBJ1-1,CASSDDGHTEAFF,TGTGCCAGCAGTGATGATGGCCACACTGAAGCTTTCTTT
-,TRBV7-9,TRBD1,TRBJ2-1,CASSLIRTGLKNEQFF,TGTGCCAGCAGCCTAATACGGACAGGGCTAAAAAATGAGCAGTTCTTC
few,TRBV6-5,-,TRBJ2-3,CASSYFGLQSGVMRDTQYF,TGTGCCAGCAGTTACTTCGGGCTGCAATCTGGGGTAATGAGAGATACGCAGTATTTT
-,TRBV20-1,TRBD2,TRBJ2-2,CSAPGLAGGPTGELFF,TGCAGTGCTCCGGGACTAGCGGGAGGGCCCACCGGGGAGCTGTTTTTT
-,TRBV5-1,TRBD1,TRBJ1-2,CASRNGYRGKGYTF,TGCGCCAGCAGAAATGGATACAGGGGGAAAGGCTACACCTTC
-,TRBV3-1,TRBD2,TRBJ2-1,CASSSQAGVHNEQFF,TGTGCCAGCAGCTCCCAAGCGGGAGTGCACAATGAGCAGTTCTTC
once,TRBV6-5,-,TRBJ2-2,CASSPVGPGELFF,TGTGCCAGCAGTCCTGTGGGACCCGGGGAGCTGTTTTTT
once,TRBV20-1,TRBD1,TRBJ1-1,CSALQGRVTEAFF,TGCAGTGCGTTACAGGGGAGGGTGACTGAAGCTTTCTTT
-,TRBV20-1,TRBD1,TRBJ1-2,CSASLQGENGYTF,TGCAGTGCTAGCCTACAGGGGGAGAATGGCTACACCTTC
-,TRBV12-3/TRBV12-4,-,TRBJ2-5,CASSFRREKVTQYF,TGTGCCAGCAGTTTCAGGAGGGAGAAGGTGACCCAGTACTTC
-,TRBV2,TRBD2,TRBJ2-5,CASRGTSGKETQYF,TGTGCCAGCAGGGGGACTAGCGGGAAAGAGACCCAGTACTTC
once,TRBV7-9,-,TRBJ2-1,CASSPGSGVNEQFF,TGTGCCAGCAGCCCCGGGTCAGGGGTCAATGAGCAGTTCTTC
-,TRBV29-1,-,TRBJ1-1,CSVIPSGANTEAFF,TGCAGCGTTATTCCGAGCGGGGCAAACACTGAAGCTTTCTTT
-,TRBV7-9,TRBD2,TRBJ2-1,CASSFSGSKGNEQFF,TGTGCCAGCAGCTTTAGCGGGAGCAAAGGCAATGAGCAGTTCTTC
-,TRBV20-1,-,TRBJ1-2,CSAQGHGYTF,TGCAGTGCCCAGGGACATGGCTACACCTTC
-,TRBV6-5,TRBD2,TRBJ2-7,CASSYSIVLAGSSYEQYF,TGTGCCAGCAGTTACTCGATCGTACTAGCGGGGAGCTCCTACGAGCAGTACTTC
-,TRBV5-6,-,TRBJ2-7,CASSWDLVGEQYF,TGTGCCAGCAGCTGGGACCTGGTTGGAGAGCAGTACTTC
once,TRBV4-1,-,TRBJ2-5,CASSPHARSFQLQETQYF,TGCGCCAGCAGCCCTCACGCCCGGAGTTTCCAACTTCAAGAGACCCAGTACTTC
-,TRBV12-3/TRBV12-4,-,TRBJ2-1,CASSSGAVNEQFF,TGTGCCAGCAGCTCGGGGGCGGTGAATGAGCAGTTCTTC
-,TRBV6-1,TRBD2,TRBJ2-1,CASRTTSGGGAPYYNEQFF,TGTGCCAGCAGGACCACTAGCGGGGGAGGCGCCCCCTACTACAATGAGCAGTTCTTC
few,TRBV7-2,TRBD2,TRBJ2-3,CASSPVLAGRTLAQYF,TGTGCCAGCAGCCCGGTACTAGCGGGGAGGACCTTGGCGCAGTATTTT
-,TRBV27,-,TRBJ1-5,CASSPYRSGGPRARYSNQPQHF,TGTGCCAGCAGCCCGTATAGGAGCGGGGGGCCTCGGGCTCGTTATAGCAATCAGCCCCAGCATTTT
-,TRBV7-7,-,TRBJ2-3,CASSLAPQGTDTQYF,TGTGCCAGCAGCTTAGCCCCCCAGGGCACAGATACGCAGTATTTT
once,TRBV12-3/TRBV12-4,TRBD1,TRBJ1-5,CASSPSSGQGDQPQHF,TGTGCCAGCAGTCCCTCGAGCGGACAGGGAGATCAGCCCCAGCATTTT
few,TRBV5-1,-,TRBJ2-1,CASSLGETRYNEQFF,TGCGCCAGCAGCTTGGGGGAAACGAGGTACAATGAGCAGTTCTTC
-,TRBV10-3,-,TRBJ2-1,CAITSGVYNEQFF,TGTGCCATCACGTCGGGGGTATACAATGAGCAGTTCTTC
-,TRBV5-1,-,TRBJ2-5,CASSAKGNREETQYF,TGCGCCAGCAGCGCCAAGGGCAATAGGGAAGAGACCCAGTACTTC
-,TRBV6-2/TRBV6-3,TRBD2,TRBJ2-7,CASSYAGVSRNEQYF,TGTGCCAGCAGTTACGCGGGAGTCTCGCGAAATGAGCAGTACTTC
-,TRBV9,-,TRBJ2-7,CASSPRTVFAEQYF,TGTGCCAGCAGCCCACGGACTGTCTTCGCGGAGCAGTACTTC
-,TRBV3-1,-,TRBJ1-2,CASSQGPGVSGYTF,TGTGCCAGCAGCCAAGGTCCAGGGGTTAGCGGCTACACCTTC
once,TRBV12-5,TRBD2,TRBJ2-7,CASGPGLTLNEQYF,TGTGCTAGTGGCCCGGGACTAACTTTAAATGAGCAGTACTTC
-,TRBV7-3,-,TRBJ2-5,CASSLTLGLGEETQYF,TGTGCCAGCAGCTTAACACTGGGACTCGGTGAAGAGACCCAGTACTTC
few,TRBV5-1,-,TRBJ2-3,CASSLQRPTDTQYF,TGCGCCAGCAGCTTACAGCGGCCCACGGATACGCAGTATTTT
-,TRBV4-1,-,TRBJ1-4,CASSQGVAGPAPEKLFF,TGCGCCAGCAGCCAAGGGGTCGCGGGACCGGCGCCTGAAAAACTGTTTTTT
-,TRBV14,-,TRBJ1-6,CASSWGPNSPLHF,TGTGCCAGCAGCTGGGGGCCCAATTCACCCCTCCACTTT
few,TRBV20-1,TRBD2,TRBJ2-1,CSAQAGTSGRSAYNEQFF,TGCAGTGCCCAAGCCGGGACTAGCGGGAGATCGGCCTACAATGAGCAGTTCTTC
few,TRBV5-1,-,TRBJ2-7,CASTWGEGPYEQYF,TGCGCCAGCACCTGGGGAGAAGGGCCCTACGAGCAGTACTTC
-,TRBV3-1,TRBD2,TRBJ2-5,CASSQRLAAETQYF,TGTGCCAGCAGCCAAAGGCTAGCGGCAGAGACCCAGTACTTC
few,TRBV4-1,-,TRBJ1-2,CASSQDETLYGYTF,TGCGCCAGCAGCCAAGATGAGACCCTCTATGGCTACACCTTC
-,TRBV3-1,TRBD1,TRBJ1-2,CASSQPMDRDGYTF,TGTGCCAGCAGCCAACCGATGGACAGGGATGGCTACACCTTC
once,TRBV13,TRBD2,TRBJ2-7,CASSFTSGGRFSYEQYF,TGTGCCAGCAGCTTCACTAGCGGGGGAAGATTTTCCTACGAGCAGTACTTC
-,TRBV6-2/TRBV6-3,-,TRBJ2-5,CASSYGVGNTETQYF,TGTGCCAGCAGTTACGGGGTAGGCAACACGGAGACCCAGTACTTC
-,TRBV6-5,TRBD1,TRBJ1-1,CASSYAGQLNTEAFF,TGTGCCAGCAGTTACGCGGGACAGCTGAACACTGAAGCTTTCTTT
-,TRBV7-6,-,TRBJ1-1,CASSLVARAETEAFF,TGTGCCAGCAGCTTAGTGGCCAGGGCGGAGACTGAAGCTTTCTTT
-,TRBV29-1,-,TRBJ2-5,CSVVPQETQYF,TGCAGCGTCGTTCCCCAAGAGACCCAGTACTTC
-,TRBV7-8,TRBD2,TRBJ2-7,CASSLERAGATYEQYF,TGTGCCAGCAGCTTAGAAAGAGCGGGAGCGACCTACGAGCAGTACTTC